This T cell receptor (beta chain) is from a study of T cells in Graves' hyperthyroidism and ophthalmopathy. TCR beta CDR3 regions were amplified from RNA. First-round RT-PCR with HTBI primers amplified the TCR CDR3 region. TCRdb itself ran the multiplex PCR reads through MiXCR, one entry per CDR3 protein. The sample shows roughly 650,000 distinct CDR3 sequences, about a sixth of them seen only once. V lost 2 bases to trimming and J lost 5 bases, with 10 bases between them. Per the germline V gene, CDR1 is SGHTA and CDR2 is FQGNSA. The CDR3 is 14 residues long. Study outcomes and limitations: Most thyroid clonotypes expanded above 0.001 appeared in blood too.

This clonotype was observed at least ten times. What it binds is not known. The sequence came from a woman aged 40 to 55 with Graves' ophthalmopathy. Sequenced sample: blood. The chain joins TRBV7-2 to TRBJ2-4; D remains ambiguous. DNA for the CDR3: TGTGCCAGCAGCTTATTGGGAAGCCAAAACATTCAGTACTTC. It yields the protein CASSLLGSQNIQYF.